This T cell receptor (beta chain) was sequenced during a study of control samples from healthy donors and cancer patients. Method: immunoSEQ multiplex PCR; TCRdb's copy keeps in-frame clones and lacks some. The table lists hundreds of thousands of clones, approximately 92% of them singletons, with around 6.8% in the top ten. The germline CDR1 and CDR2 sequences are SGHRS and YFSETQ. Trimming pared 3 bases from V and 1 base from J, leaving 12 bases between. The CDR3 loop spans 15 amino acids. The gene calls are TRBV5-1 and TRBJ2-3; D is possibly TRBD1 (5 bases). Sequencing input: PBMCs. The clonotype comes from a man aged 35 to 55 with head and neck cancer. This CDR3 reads CASSYQGMGTDTQYF. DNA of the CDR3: TGCGCCAGCAGCTACCAGGGTATGGGCACAGATACGCAGTATTTT.